What follows is one T cell receptor (beta chain) and its context. The antigen is unknown. The data were obtained in a study of PD-L1 blockade in urothelial cancer. Study-wide context: After treatment start, blood was analyzed at 3 weeks (second dose) and at 6 weeks. Overall study findings and caveats: Those with durable benefit had larger increases in tumor-associated blood clones at 3 weeks.

TCRdb's copy holds only in-frame clones and misses some; the assay was immunoSEQ multiplex PCR. The repertoire holds tens of thousands of clones, with approximately 72% as singletons. The V and J ends lost 3 bases and 6 bases, in that order; junction bases with no gene match: 5. The germline CDR1 and CDR2 sequences are MGHDK and SYGVNS. This CDR3 has 15 residues. Time point described: pretreatment peripheral blood. Each patient presented with locally advanced or metastatic urothelial carcinoma. The material was PBMCs, obtained around atezolizumab (anti-PD-L1) treatment. The rearrangement uses TRBV25-1 and TRBJ2-3; TRBD1 agrees at 11 bases. This TCR came from a man aged 65 to 79 with urothelial cancer. The DNA of the CDR3 is TGTGCCAGCAGTGAGGGGGACAGGGGGGGCGATACGCAGTATTTT. Translation: CASSEGDRGGDTQYF.